The clone carrying this TCR beta chain was picked up a small number of times. The antigen remains unidentified. Trimming pared 3 bases from V and 7 bases from J, leaving 13 bases between. The CDR3 totals 13 residues. Germline V CDR1 and CDR2: SGHTA, FQGNSA. What was sequenced were expressed TCRB transcripts, since all of the isolated RNA had been reverse transcribed. Read counts averaged roughly 3.5 million for samples of naive, central memory and regulatory T cells. TCRdb's copy holds only in-frame clones and misses some; the assay was immunoSEQ multiplex PCR. The top ten clones hold approximately 0.93% of a sample with under 300,000 clones, roughly 8% of them seen once. This sample stems from a study of beta chain features in type 1 diabetes. The study, taken as a whole, reports: Shortening of TCRB CDR3s, moderate but significant, appeared in all four CD4+ subsets of Type 1 diabetes patients. With patients and controls alike, PCR might favor shorter templates to an equal degree.

The chain has TRBV7-2 and TRBJ2-7; D may be TRBD1 or TRBD2 (6 bases each). The sequenced material came from central memory CD4+ T cells from blood. This TCR came from a woman aged 18-35 years in good health. The CDR3 DNA is TGTGCCAGCAGCTTTTCCGAGGGGGGAGAGCAGTACTTC. Amino acids: CASSFSEGGEQYF.